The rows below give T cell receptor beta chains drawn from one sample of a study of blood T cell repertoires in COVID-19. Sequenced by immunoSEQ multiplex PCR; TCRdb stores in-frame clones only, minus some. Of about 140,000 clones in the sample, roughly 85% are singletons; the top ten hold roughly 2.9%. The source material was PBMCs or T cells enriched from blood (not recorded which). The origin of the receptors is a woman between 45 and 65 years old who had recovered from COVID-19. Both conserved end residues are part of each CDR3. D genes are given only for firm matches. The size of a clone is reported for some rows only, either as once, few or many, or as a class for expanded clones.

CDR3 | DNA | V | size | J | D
CASSLAGTSGRAQSNEQFF | TGTGCCAGCAGCTTAGCTGGGACTAGCGGGAGGGCCCAGTCAAATGAGCAGTTCTTC | TRBV7-6 | NA | TRBJ2-1 | TRBD2
CASLPWQTNTEAFF | TGTGCCAGCTTACCCTGGCAGACTAACACTGAAGCTTTCTTT | TRBV2 | NA | TRBJ1-1 | NA
CASKPFFRAPSGANVLTF | TGTGCCAGCAAACCATTTTTCAGGGCCCCCTCTGGGGCCAACGTCCTGACTTTC | TRBV28 | NA | TRBJ2-6 | NA
CASSRNQGPEAFF | TGTGCCAGCAGCCGGAATCAGGGGCCTGAAGCTTTCTTT | TRBV3-1/TRBV3-2 | NA | TRBJ1-1 | NA
CASSLSTTKYNEQFF | TGTGCCAGCAGCTTATCGACTACGAAATACAATGAGCAGTTCTTC | TRBV7-9 | NA | TRBJ2-1 | NA
CASSFRQAGSYEQYF | TGTGCCAGCAGCTTCCGACAGGCCGGGTCCTACGAGCAGTACTTC | TRBV5-6 | NA | TRBJ2-7 | NA
CASSDRGTQYF | TGTGCCAGCAGTGACAGGGGGACCCAGTACTTC | TRBV6-2/TRBV6-3 | NA | TRBJ2-5 | TRBD1
CASSPIDPVGLAGGPPLSYNEQFF | TGTGCCAGCAGTCCTATCGACCCCGTGGGGTTAGCGGGAGGGCCCCCTCTCTCCTACAATGAGCAGTTCTTC | TRBV28 | NA | TRBJ2-1 | TRBD2
CASSFNFLNEQFF | TGTGCCAGCAGTTTCAACTTTTTGAATGAGCAGTTCTTC | TRBV27 | NA | TRBJ2-1 | NA
CSAVRGEAFF | TGCAGTGCTGTACGGGGTGAAGCTTTCTTT | TRBV20-1 | NA | TRBJ1-1 | NA
CASSPAARVGYEQYF | TGCGCCAGCAGCCCCGCGGCGAGAGTTGGCTACGAGCAGTACTTC | TRBV5-1 | NA | TRBJ2-7 | NA
CASTISSYGYTF | TGTGCCAGCACTATATCTAGCTATGGCTACACCTTC | TRBV28 | few | TRBJ1-2 | NA
CASSLGLESTDTQYF | TGTGCCAGCAGTTTAGGACTAGAAAGCACAGATACGCAGTATTTT | TRBV28 | NA | TRBJ2-3 | TRBD2
CASSGRRELDEAFF | TGTGCCAGTAGTGGAAGACGGGAGTTAGATGAAGCTTTCTTT | TRBV19 | NA | TRBJ1-1 | NA
CASSEGQGGGYGYTF | TGTGCCAGCAGCGAAGGACAGGGGGGAGGCTATGGCTACACCTTC | TRBV13 | NA | TRBJ1-2 | TRBD1
CASSIGGRALNEQFF | TGTGCCAGTAGTATCGGCGGGAGGGCCCTGAATGAGCAGTTCTTC | TRBV19 | NA | TRBJ2-1 | TRBD2
CASSLPEGTPETQYF | TGCGCCAGCAGCTTGCCCGAGGGGACTCCGGAGACCCAGTACTTC | TRBV5-1 | NA | TRBJ2-5 | NA
CASSRHVSRGDTEAFF | TGTGCCAGTAGTAGACACGTCTCCAGGGGGGACACTGAAGCTTTCTTT | TRBV19 | NA | TRBJ1-1 | TRBD1
CASSLPRRSYGYTF | TGTGCCAGCAGCTTACCCCGGAGGAGCTATGGCTACACCTTC | TRBV7-2 | NA | TRBJ1-2 | NA
CASRTGTDHTEAFF | TGTGCCAGCAGAACCGGGACAGACCACACTGAAGCTTTCTTT | TRBV28 | NA | TRBJ1-1 | TRBD1
CASIFDGTDENEQFF | TGTGCCAGTATCTTTGACGGGACAGACGAGAATGAGCAGTTCTTC | TRBV27 | few | TRBJ2-1 | TRBD1
CASRIYKGAGAFF | TGTGCCAGTAGGATCTACAAGGGGGCCGGAGCTTTCTTT | TRBV19 | once | TRBJ1-1 | TRBD1
CASSYSSGQYNSPLHF | TGTGCCAGCAGTTACTCTTCGGGACAGTATAATTCACCCCTCCACTTT | TRBV6-5 | NA | TRBJ1-6 | TRBD1
CASSLSGGSSGSNYEQYF | TGTGCCAGCAGTTTATCGGGGGGATCTAGCGGGAGTAACTACGAGCAGTACTTC | TRBV27 | NA | TRBJ2-7 | TRBD2
CASSFQGDYGYTF | TGTGCCAGCAGTTTTCAGGGGGACTATGGCTACACCTTC | TRBV2 | NA | TRBJ1-2 | TRBD1